This TCR beta chain was recovered during a study of blood T cell repertoires in COVID-19. For the study at large: PBMCs, B-cell-depleted T cells, or T cells were the source of the cDNA or gDNA that made up the material.

This CDR3 spans 11 amino acids. Germline values: CDR1 MNHEY, CDR2 SVGAGI. Trimming at V came to 6 bases and at J to 7 bases, leaving 1 base not matched to a gene. Profiled with immunoSEQ multiplex PCR; TCRdb holds only in-frame clones, not every one. Among roughly 450,000 clones listed, around 91% were seen once. Recruitment covered roughly 22 US areas and drew participants whose ages spanned roughly 18 to 100 years. Resolution of symptoms, clearance, or two negative PCRs was present in recovered Cohort 3 donors. This clonotype was sampled from a man aged 18 to 29 who had recovered from COVID-19. This chain links TRBV6-5 with TRBJ1-2; 8 bases are shared with TRBD1. The specimen sequenced was PBMCs or T cells enriched from blood (not recorded which). The CDR3 is CASRTGGGYTF. The CDR3 DNA reads TGTGCCAGCAGAACAGGGGGTGGCTACACCTTC.